The 29 T cell receptor beta chains below were found in one sample sequenced in a study of blood T cell repertoires in COVID-19. Sequencing was performed with immunoSEQ multiplex PCR; in TCRdb, only in-frame clones are kept and a portion is missing. This repertoire shows 200,000 to 250,000 clones, around nine tenths found once; its top ten account for about 0.79%. The sequenced sample was peripheral blood. The receptors come from a man in his thirties or forties with COVID-19, enrolled during active disease.

The chain employs TRBV4-2 and TRBJ2-5, with 9 bases that match TRBD2. Trimming removed 1 base from V and 5 bases from J; junction bases left unmatched: 11. Germline V gives CDR1 LGHNA, CDR2 YNFKEQ. The CDR3 sequence is 17 residues long. The CDR3 DNA sequence: TGTGCCAGCAGCCAAGGTGTAGCGGGGGCCCGGAGGGAGACCCAGTACTTC. It is translated as CASSQGVAGARRETQYF.

The gene calls are TRBV6-5 and TRBJ1-1; no firm D call. Germline V gives CDR1 MNHEY, CDR2 SVGAGI. The V and J ends lost 8 bases and 8 bases respectively, with 12 bases between them. The CDR3 is 11 residues long. The CDR3, as DNA: TGTGCCAGCCCCGATGTAGCAGAAGCTTTCTTT. Amino acid sequence: CASPDVAEAFF.

This chain joins TRBV27 and TRBJ2-7, with D perhaps TRBD2 (6 bases). The length of the CDR3 is 15 residues. The V and J ends lost 4 bases and 5 bases respectively, with 18 bases between them. Germline CDR1 MNHEY, CDR2 SMNVEV (reference sequence). The CDR3 DNA follows: TGTGCCAGCAGTTCCCTCGGCGGGGCCTGGGACGAGCAGTACTTC. Its translation: CASSSLGGAWDEQYF.

This chain links TRBV5-1 with TRBJ1-5, with 7 bases aligning to TRBD1. The germline V gene encodes CDR1 SGHRS and CDR2 YFSETQ. Unmatched junction bases numbered 11, after V lost 4 bases and J lost 4 bases. The CDR3 has 16 residues. The CDR3 nucleotides are TGCGCCAGCAGCCCGGGGACAGCCCCGGGAAATCAGCCCCAGCATTTT. Its protein is CASSPGTAPGNQPQHF.

CDR3 sequence (DNA): TGTGCCAGCAGGTCGACTAGCGGGGTTTACAATGAGCAGTTCTTC. As protein: CASRSTSGVYNEQFF. V gene TRBV6-5 combines with J gene TRBJ2-1, with 11 bases identical to TRBD2. CDR1 and CDR2 (germline): MNHEY, SVGAGI. The CDR3 contains 15 residues. The V and J ends lost 6 bases and 4 bases, in that order; junction bases with no gene match: 5.

The rearrangement joins TRBV25-1 to TRBJ1-1; TRBD1 agrees at 7 bases. This CDR3 is 14 amino acids long. Germline V gene sequence: CDR1 MGHDK, CDR2 SYGVNS. Trimming took 6 bases from V and 1 from J; bases not matched to a gene: 5. The CDR3 DNA follows: TGTGCCAGCAGAAATCGACAGGGGAACACTGAAGCTTTCTTT. As protein: CASRNRQGNTEAFF.

This chain uses TRBV7-3 with TRBJ1-2; 7 nucleotides agree with TRBD1. V shed 7 bases and J 7 bases; nucleotides not matched to a gene: 15. This CDR3 spans 15 amino acids. Per the germline V gene, CDR1 is SGHTA and CDR2 is FQGTGA. The CDR3 sequence: CASNRGGREQGGYTF. The CDR3 bases are TGTGCCAGCAACCGAGGGGGCAGGGAACAGGGTGGCTACACCTTC.

The chain links TRBV19 to TRBJ1-1; 9 bases agree with TRBD1. CDR1 and CDR2 (germline): LNHDA, SQIVND (reference sequence). The junction had 14 bases not matched to a gene; V was cut back by 7 bases and J by 5 bases. The CDR3 has 16 residues. In DNA form, the CDR3 reads TGTGCCAGTAATCCATACACCGGGACAGGGCTTACTGAAGCTTTCTTT. It is translated as CASNPYTGTGLTEAFF.

J is TRBJ1-1 and V is TRBV11-2, with TRBD1 as a possible D gene (5 bases). CDR1 and CDR2 (germline): SGHAT, FQNNGV. The CDR3 sequence is 15 residues long. Trimming removed 6 bases at V and 6 bases at J, with 20 bases between. CDR3 in amino acids: CASRRDPTGYAEAFF. The DNA of the CDR3 is TGTGCCAGCAGGCGAGACCCTACAGGTTACGCTGAAGCTTTCTTT.

The chain combines TRBV11-1 with TRBJ2-1; the D is unclear. Germline CDR1 reads SGHAT; CDR2 reads FQDESV (reference sequence). The CDR3 runs 11 residues. Trimming removed 2 bases at V and 7 bases at J, with 3 bases between. The CDR3 loop is CASSLQNEQFF. As DNA, the CDR3 is TGTGCCAGCAGCTTACAGAATGAGCAGTTCTTC.

This clone was seen a few times. The CDR3 here is CASHRGGEQYF. CDR3 nucleotides: TGTGCCAGTCACAGGGGAGGCGAGCAGTACTTC. V is TRBV6-5 and J is TRBJ2-7; weak D call: TRBD1 (7 bases). This CDR3 contains 11 residues. The V end lost 9 bases, the J end lost 6 bases, and 12 bases lay between the germline ends. The germline gives CDR1 MNHEY, CDR2 SVGAGI.

The V gene is TRBV10-1, the J gene TRBJ2-3; 9 bases map to TRBD2. The germline V gene encodes CDR1 WNHNN and CDR2 SYGVQD (reference sequence). The CDR3 has 16 residues. Germline trimming cut 3 bases from V and 2 bases from J; bases unmatched to any gene: 6. The chain's CDR3 is CASSDGTSLITDTQYF. CDR3 in DNA: TGCGCCAGCAGTGACGGGACTAGCCTAATCACAGATACGCAGTATTTT.

The chain carries TRBV19 and TRBJ2-1, with TRBD2 matching over 12 bases. Germline V gene sequence: CDR1 LNHDA, CDR2 SQIVND (reference sequence). The CDR3 has 16 residues. Trimming cost V 6 bases and J 6 bases; bases outside gene matches: 9. The CDR3 nucleotides read TGTGCCAGTAGGCAACTAGCGGGGGGCGACCTCAATGAGCAGTTCTTC. This encodes CASRQLAGGDLNEQFF. Drawing the rest from reference TRBV19 and TRBJ2-1, the complete variable domain is DGGITQSPKYLFRKEGQNVTLSCEQNLNHDAMYWYRQDPGQGLRLIYYSQIVNDFQKGDIAEGYSVSREKKESFPLTVTSAQKNPTAFYLCASRQLAGGDLNEQFFGPGTRLTVL.

About this clone itself: One junction end does not reproduce the germline sequence, and a read error may be involved. The chain is built from TRBV5-5 and TRBJ2-5; TRBD1 might be the D (5 bases). The CDR3 runs 15 residues. Germline V lookup: CDR1 SGHKS, CDR2 YYEKEE (reference sequence). In nucleotides, the CDR3 is TGTGCCAGCAGCTTGGCTGGGCTGGGGCAAGGGACCCAGTACTTC. It yields the protein CASSLAGLGQGTQYF.

This sequence joins TRBV25-1 and TRBJ1-2; tentatively, D is TRBD1 (6 bases). Germline V gene lookup returns CDR1 MGHDK and CDR2 SYGVNS. The CDR3 is made up of 15 amino acids. The V end was cut by 4 bases, the J end by 0 bases, with 12 bases between. Here the CDR3 DNA reads TGTGCCAGCAGTGCTCCGGGACAAACTAACTATGGCTACACCTTC. Translated, it gives CASSAPGQTNYGYTF.

Points on this clone: Other nucleotide sequences from this sample produce the same CDR3. The chain uses TRBV12-3 or TRBV12-4 and TRBJ2-1, with D hard to call. The length of the CDR3 is 11 residues. The V end lost 6 bases, the J end lost 4 bases, and 4 bases lay between the germline ends. Here the CDR3 reads CASRTYNEQFF. CDR3 DNA sequence: TGTGCCAGCAGGACATACAATGAGCAGTTCTTC.

The chain is built from TRBV7-3 and TRBJ2-7; TRBD1 is a possible D gene (6 bases). CDR3 length equals 15 residues. Germline V gene lookup returns CDR1 SGHTA and CDR2 FQGTGA. V lost 5 bases and J 5 bases, leaving 19 bases between the germline ends. CDR3 residues: CASSPSGRGGDEQYF. In DNA, the CDR3 is TGTGCCAGCAGCCCCTCGGGCAGGGGCGGCGACGAGCAGTACTTC.

V is TRBV7-6 and J is TRBJ1-1; D possibly corresponds to TRBD1 (5 bases). Germline assignment: CDR1 SGHVS and CDR2 FNYEAQ. V was pared by 9 bases and J by 1 base, with 12 bases between. This CDR3 contains 13 residues. The CDR3 region is CASTQGTNTEAFF. The CDR3 DNA sequence: TGTGCCAGTACCCAGGGTACGAACACTGAAGCTTTCTTT.

V and J are TRBV5-6 and TRBJ2-7; 11 nucleotides match TRBD1. This CDR3 has 15 amino acids. CDR1 and CDR2 (germline): SGHDT, YYEEEE. The trim removed 4 bases at V and 1 base at J, leaving 4 bases unmatched. The CDR3 DNA sequence: TGTGCCAGCAGCCCGGGACAGGGGGAATCCTACGAGCAGTACTTC. Translating gives CASSPGQGESYEQYF.

This chain connects TRBV5-4 to TRBJ2-5; TRBD2 agrees at 10 bases. The CDR3 consists of 15 residues. Germline-derived CDR1 and CDR2 are SGHNT and YYREEE (reference sequence). The ends lost 0 bases at V and 4 bases at J; junction bases unmatched: 3. DNA for the CDR3: TGTGCCAGCAGCTTGGGGCTAGCGGGGGTAGAGACCCAGTACTTC. It translates to CASSLGLAGVETQYF.

J is TRBJ1-4 and V is TRBV6-8; no reliable D call. The V end lost 4 bases, the J end lost 5 bases, and 8 bases lay between the germline ends. CDR3 length: 13 amino acids. Germline CDR1 and CDR2: MNHGY and SAAAGT. CDR3 DNA sequence: TGTGCCAGCAGTTGGGGAGAAAATGAAAAACTGTTTTTT. Residues: CASSWGENEKLFF.

This sequence joins TRBV6-6 and TRBJ1-3; 7 nucleotides align to TRBD1. Germline V CDR1 and CDR2: MNHNY, SVGAGI (reference sequence). The CDR3 length is 15 residues. After removal of 5 bases from V and 4 bases from J, the junction contained 8 bases not matched to a gene. The chain's CDR3 is CASSRRQGPGNTIYF. CDR3 nucleotide sequence: TGTGCCAGCAGTAGAAGACAGGGACCAGGAAACACCATATATTTT.

The chain links TRBV6-5 to TRBJ1-5; TRBD1 might be the D (6 bases). There are 15 residues in the CDR3. CDR1 and CDR2 (germline): MNHEY, SVGAGI. V was clipped by 0 bases and J by 1 base, with 7 bases between them. The CDR3 is CASSYSGTSNQPQHF. The CDR3 nucleotides read TGTGCCAGCAGTTACTCCGGGACAAGCAATCAGCCCCAGCATTTT.

The genes are TRBV4-1 and TRBJ2-3; 11 bases match TRBD2. This CDR3 region has 16 residues. V lost 0 bases to trimming and J lost 8 bases; unmatched junction nucleotides: 7. Germline CDR1 and CDR2: MGHRA and YSYEKL. The CDR3 sequence: CASSQDWLAGGGTQYF. The CDR3 bases are TGCGCCAGCAGCCAAGATTGGCTAGCGGGGGGAGGTACGCAGTATTTT.

The chain is built from TRBV9 and TRBJ2-7; TRBD2 matches 7 bases. The CDR3 is made up of 15 amino acids. Per germline, CDR1 SGDLS and CDR2 YYNGEE. V lost 0 bases, J lost 6 bases, and 9 bases stayed unmatched. The CDR3 coding sequence is TGTGCCAGCAGCGTAGCGAGCGGGGCGCCCGGCGAGCAGTACTTC. Its translation is CASSVASGAPGEQYF.

The sample holds one count of this clone. The rearrangement joins TRBV24-1 to TRBJ1-2; 8 bases are a match to TRBD1. Trimming removed 4 bases from V and 8 bases from J; junction bases left unmatched: 14. This CDR3 contains 16 residues. The germline V gene encodes CDR1 KGHDR and CDR2 SFDVKD. The CDR3 region is CATSDSHDRGIQGYTF. The DNA of the CDR3 is TGTGCCACCAGTGACTCACATGACAGGGGAATTCAAGGCTACACCTTC.

The chain has TRBV5-1 and TRBJ1-2; a weak D match, TRBD1 (6 bases). V lost 1 base to trimming and J lost 4 bases, with 14 bases between them. CDR1 is SGHRS and CDR2 is YFSETQ in the germline V gene. The CDR3 runs 15 residues. The CDR3 is CASSLTGRLGYGYTF. The CDR3 DNA sequence: TGCGCCAGCAGCTTGACAGGGCGGCTAGGCTATGGCTACACCTTC.

The genes are TRBV10-3 and TRBJ1-5; 7 positions agree with TRBD1. Germline lookup yields CDR1 ENHRY and CDR2 SYGVKD. The junction had 7 bases not matched to a gene; V was cut back by 0 bases and J by 2 bases. The CDR3 is made up of 17 amino acids. CDR3 protein: CAISESTGEGGNQPQHF. The CDR3, as DNA: TGTGCCATCAGTGAGTCTACAGGGGAAGGCGGCAATCAGCCCCAGCATTTT.

The chain couples TRBV12-2 to TRBJ1-5; no check of the table's D call, TRBD1, against the DNA was made. TRBV12-2 is shown as a pseudogene. The CDR3 length is 16 residues. The CDR3 bases are TGTGCAAGTCGCCCGCGACAGGGAGGTTGCGATCAGCCCCAGCATTTT. It codes for CASRPRQGGCDQPQHF.